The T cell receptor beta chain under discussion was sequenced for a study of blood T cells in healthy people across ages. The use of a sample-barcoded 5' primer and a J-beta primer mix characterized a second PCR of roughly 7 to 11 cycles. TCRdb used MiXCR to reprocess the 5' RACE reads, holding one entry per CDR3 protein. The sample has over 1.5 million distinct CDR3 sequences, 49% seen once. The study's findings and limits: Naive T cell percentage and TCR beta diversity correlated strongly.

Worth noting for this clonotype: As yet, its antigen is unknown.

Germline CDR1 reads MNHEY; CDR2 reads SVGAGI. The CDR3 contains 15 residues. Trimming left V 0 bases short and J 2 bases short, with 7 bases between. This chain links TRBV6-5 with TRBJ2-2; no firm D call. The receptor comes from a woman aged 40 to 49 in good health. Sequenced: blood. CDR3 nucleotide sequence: TGTGCCAGCAGTTACTCGACTCCTAACACCGGGGAGCTGTTTTTT. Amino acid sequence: CASSYSTPNTGELFF.